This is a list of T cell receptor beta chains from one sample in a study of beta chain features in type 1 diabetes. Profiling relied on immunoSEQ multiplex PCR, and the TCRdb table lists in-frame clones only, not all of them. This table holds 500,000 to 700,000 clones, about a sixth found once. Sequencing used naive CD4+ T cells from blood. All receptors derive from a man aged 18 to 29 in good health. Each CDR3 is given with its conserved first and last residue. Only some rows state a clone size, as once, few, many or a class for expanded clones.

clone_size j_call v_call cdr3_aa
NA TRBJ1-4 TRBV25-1 CASSEGTYTEFDEKLFF
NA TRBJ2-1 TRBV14 CASSQVGGGTYNEQFF
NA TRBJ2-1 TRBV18 CASSPLAGGRNEQFF
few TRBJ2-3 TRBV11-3 CASSLGISYTDTQYF
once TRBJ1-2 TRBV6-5 CASSFRRTYGYTF
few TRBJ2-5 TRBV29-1 CSGTAGETQYF
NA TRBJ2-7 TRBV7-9 CASSPPFRDRGNEQYF
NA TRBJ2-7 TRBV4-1 CASSQGTYSYEQYF
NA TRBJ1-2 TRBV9 CASSVAGDGYTF
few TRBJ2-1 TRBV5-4 CASRPTGGWNEQFF
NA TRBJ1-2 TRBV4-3 CASSQTRQSYGYTF
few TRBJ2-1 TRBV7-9 CASSPYNEQFF
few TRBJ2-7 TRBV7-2 CASSLGTGVTYEQYF
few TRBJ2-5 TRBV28 CASSLSPGLGQETQYF
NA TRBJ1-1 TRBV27 CASSLGFVDTEAFF
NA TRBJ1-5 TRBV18 CASSQGTGIMTQHF
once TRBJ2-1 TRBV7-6 CASSLVQSLSSYNEQFF
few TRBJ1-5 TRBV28 CASRTGGSSNQPQHF
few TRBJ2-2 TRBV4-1 CASSQEPTGELFF
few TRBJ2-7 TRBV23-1 CASSPISTFPRSYEQYF
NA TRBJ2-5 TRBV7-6 CASSLGFKTQYF
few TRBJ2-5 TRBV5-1 CASSLGLGVETQYF
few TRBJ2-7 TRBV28 CASTQGAYEQYF
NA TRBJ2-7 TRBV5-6 CASSLGLAGYYEQYF
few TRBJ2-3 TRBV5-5 CASSVSSTDTQYF
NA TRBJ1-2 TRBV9 CASGGTGYGYTF
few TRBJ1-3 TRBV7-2 CASSLYPGSGNTIYF
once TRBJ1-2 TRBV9 CASSAQAGTGIGYTF
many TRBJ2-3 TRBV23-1 CASSPGLAESTDTQYF